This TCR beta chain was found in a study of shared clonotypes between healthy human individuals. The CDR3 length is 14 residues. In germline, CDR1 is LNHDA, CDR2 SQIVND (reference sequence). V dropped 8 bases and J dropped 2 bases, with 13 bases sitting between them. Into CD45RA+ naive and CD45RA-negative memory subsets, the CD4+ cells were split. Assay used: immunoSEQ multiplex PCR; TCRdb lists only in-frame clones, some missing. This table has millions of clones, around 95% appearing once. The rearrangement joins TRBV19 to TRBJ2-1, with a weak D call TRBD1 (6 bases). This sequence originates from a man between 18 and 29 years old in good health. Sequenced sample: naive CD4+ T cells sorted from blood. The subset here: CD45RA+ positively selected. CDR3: CASSGALTYNEQFF. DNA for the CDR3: TGTGCCAGTTCAGGGGCCCTCACCTACAATGAGCAGTTCTTC.